The 32 T cell receptor beta chains in this list originate from one sample, sequenced in a study of memory CD4+ T cells and cytomegalovirus serostatus. The sort gate was single viable CD3+CD4+CD8-CD45RO+ cells for memory CD4+ T cells. TCRdb's table, derived via immunoSEQ multiplex PCR, lists solely in-frame clones and lacks some. The repertoire holds approximately 50,000 clones, with 70% to 85% as singletons. The sequenced sample was memory CD4+ T cells from blood. The receptors were sampled from an adult in good health and CMV-seropositive.

The chain carries TRBV6-5 and TRBJ2-1; 11 nucleotides agree with TRBD2. V gave up 7 bases and J gave up 2 bases; unmatched junction bases: 4. This CDR3 comprises 15 residues. Germline assignment: CDR1 MNHEY and CDR2 SVGAGI. In DNA, the CDR3 is TGTGCCAGCACCTTAGCGGGAGGGGCCTACAATGAGCAGTTCTTC. The encoded protein is CASTLAGGAYNEQFF.

The chain has TRBV7-3 and TRBJ1-1; D is possibly TRBD1 (6 bases). This CDR3 is built from 13 residues. Germline-derived CDR1 and CDR2 are SGHTA and FQGTGA. Between the trimmed V and J ends, which lost 5 bases and 2 bases, there was a span of 9 bases. This CDR3 is CASSGQINTEAFF. The CDR3 nucleotides read TGTGCCAGCAGCGGACAGATAAACACTGAAGCTTTCTTT. Using reference TRBV7-3 and TRBJ1-1 for the parts outside the CDR3, the full variable domain is GAGVSQTPSNKVTEKGKYVELRCDPISGHTALYWYRQSLGQGPEFLIYFQGTGAADDSGLPNDRFFAVRPEGSVSTLKIQRTERGDSAVYLCASSGQINTEAFFGQGTRLTVV.

This rearrangement joins TRBV29-1 to TRBJ1-2; D call uncertain. The CDR3 is made up of 12 amino acids. V was clipped by 7 bases and J by 3 bases, with 12 bases between them. Looked up from germline, CDR1 is SQVTM and CDR2 is ANQGSEA. DNA for the CDR3: TGCAGCGCGACGGACGGGGACTATGGCTACACCTTC. Residues: CSATDGDYGYTF.

This chain connects TRBV7-2 to TRBJ2-5; 12 bases fit TRBD2. The germline gives CDR1 SGHTA, CDR2 FQGNSA. The CDR3 loop spans 15 amino acids. Losses at the gene ends were 1 base for V and 4 bases for J; bases not matched to a gene: 1. CDR3 bases: TGTGCCAGCAGCTTAGGGGGACTAGCGGGAGAGACCCAGTACTTC. This translates into CASSLGGLAGETQYF.

This chain links TRBV4-3 with TRBJ2-7; TRBD1 is a possible D gene (6 bases). With 4 bases removed from V and 2 bases from J, the gap between germline ends came to 12 bases. The CDR3 runs to 14 residues. CDR1 LGHNA and CDR2 YSLEER come from the germline V gene. In DNA, the CDR3 is TGCGCCAGCAGCCCTGCCGGGACACCCTACGAGCAGTACTTC. Its translation: CASSPAGTPYEQYF.

The genes are TRBV28 and TRBJ2-7; 13 nucleotides line up with TRBD2. The ends lost 5 bases at V and 3 bases at J; junction bases unmatched: 1. Germline CDR1 reads MDHEN; CDR2 reads SYDVKM. The CDR3 spans 14 residues. The CDR3 DNA is TGTGCCAGCAGTGGGACTAGCGGGATCTACGAGCAGTACTTC. Translation: CASSGTSGIYEQYF.

V is TRBV11-2 and J is TRBJ2-3; 10 positions match TRBD1. J lost 6 bases, V lost 5 bases, and 5 bases had no gene match. The germline V gene has CDR1 SGHAT and CDR2 FQNNGV. The length of the CDR3 is 14 residues. This CDR3 is CASSAQDRGDTQYF. For the CDR3, the DNA is TGTGCCAGCAGCGCTCAGGACAGGGGGGATACGCAGTATTTT. The full variable domain, with the rest looked up from reference TRBV11-2 and TRBJ2-3, is EAGVAQSPRYKIIEKRQSVAFWCNPISGHATLYWYQQILGQGPKLLIQFQNNGVVDDSQLPKDRFSAERLKGVDSTLKIQPAKLEDSAVYLCASSAQDRGDTQYFGPGTRLTVL.

The chain has TRBV5-4 and TRBJ2-1; 15 positions match TRBD2. The germline gives CDR1 SGHNT, CDR2 YYREEE (reference sequence). This CDR3 has 16 residues. The V gene end was trimmed by 4 bases and the J gene end by 10 bases; junction bases not matched to a gene: 9. This CDR3 reads CASSPTGTSGRWEQFF. The CDR3 DNA sequence: TGTGCCAGCAGCCCGACGGGGACTAGCGGGAGGTGGGAGCAGTTCTTC.

This chain links TRBV4-3 with TRBJ2-2, with D perhaps TRBD2 (6 bases). The CDR3 has 16 amino acids. Germline CDR1 is LGHNA and CDR2 is YSLEER. The V end was cut by 1 base, the J end by 1 base, with 10 bases between. Written as DNA, the CDR3 is TGCGCCAGCAGCCAAGCTAGCGCTCAGAACACCGGGGAGCTGTTTTTT. It codes for CASSQASAQNTGELFF.

The gene calls are TRBV2 and TRBJ2-7; 9 bases are shared with TRBD1. Germline V gene sequence: CDR1 SNHLY, CDR2 FYNNEI. The CDR3 loop spans 14 amino acids. The J segment lost 0 bases and the V segment lost 5 bases, leaving 2 bases of the junction unmatched. The DNA of the CDR3 is TGTGCCAGCAGTTGGGACAGGGCCTCCTACGAGCAGTACTTC. It codes for CASSWDRASYEQYF. The variable domain in full, with the rest retrieved from reference TRBV2 and TRBJ2-7, is EPEVTQTPSHQVTQMGQEVILRCVPISNHLYFYWYRQILGQKVEFLVSFYNNEISEKSEIFDDQFSVERPDGSNFTLKIRSTKLEDSAMYFCASSWDRASYEQYFGPGTRLTVT.

This rearrangement joins TRBV29-1 to TRBJ2-1, with 10 bases lining up with TRBD2. CDR1 SQVTM and CDR2 ANQGSEA come from the germline V gene. The CDR3 is made up of 13 amino acids. The J segment lost 5 bases and the V segment lost 7 bases, leaving 5 bases of the junction unmatched. The CDR3 sequence: CSAGTSANNEQFF. The CDR3 coding sequence is TGCAGCGCCGGGACTAGCGCTAACAATGAGCAGTTCTTC.

The genes are TRBV6-6 and TRBJ1-5; perhaps TRBD1 as D (5 bases). This CDR3 region has 15 residues. Germline CDR1 is MNHNY and CDR2 is SVGAGI (reference sequence). V shed 5 bases and J shed 6 bases, with 17 bases lying between them. In DNA, the CDR3 is TGTGCCAGCAGTCCCCACCAGGGAGTTATTCAGCCCCAGCATTTT. Translated, it gives CASSPHQGVIQPQHF.

The chain has TRBV5-8 and TRBJ2-2; D uncertain. In germline, CDR1 is SGHTS, CDR2 YDEGEE. The CDR3 extends over 14 amino acids. Trimming pared 4 bases from V and 2 bases from J, leaving 9 bases between. The CDR3 region is CASSVLLNTGELFF. CDR3 nucleotide sequence: TGTGCCAGCAGCGTACTCCTAAACACCGGGGAGCTGTTTTTT.

The rearrangement links TRBV7-2 to TRBJ1-2; D is undetermined. The length of the CDR3 is 13 residues. Germline CDR1 and CDR2: SGHTA and FQGNSA. Trimming left V 2 bases short and J 10 bases short, with 14 bases between. The CDR3 reads CASSLLVWRNYTF. The CDR3 DNA sequence: TGTGCCAGCAGCTTACTTGTCTGGCGAAACTACACCTTC.

A few counts support this clone. The chain employs TRBV28 and TRBJ2-1; 11 bases line up with TRBD1. Unmatched junction bases numbered 14, after V lost 6 bases and J lost 7 bases. This CDR3 spans 17 amino acids. Germline V CDR1 and CDR2: MDHEN, SYDVKM. The CDR3 region is CASSETHPGTGGNEQFF. In DNA, the CDR3 is TGTGCCAGCAGCGAGACCCATCCCGGGACAGGGGGGAATGAGCAGTTCTTC.

This clone was detected only a few times. The rearrangement links TRBV5-6 to TRBJ2-7; 7 bases are a match to TRBD2. V was pared by 0 bases and J by 2 bases, with 8 bases of the junction left unmatched. The CDR3 runs to 16 residues. Germline V gene lookup returns CDR1 SGHDT and CDR2 YYEEEE. The CDR3 spells CASSLGSGKGTYEQYF. CDR3 bases: TGTGCCAGCAGCTTGGGGAGCGGGAAGGGGACCTACGAGCAGTACTTC.

The gene calls are TRBV11-3 and TRBJ2-4; D possibly matches TRBD1 or TRBD2 (5 bases each). The CDR3 covers 16 residues. Between the trimmed V and J ends, which lost 5 bases and 0 bases, there was a span of 14 bases. In germline, CDR1 is SGHNT, CDR2 YENEEA. The CDR3 loop is CASSPGAGLAKNIQYF. CDR3 bases: TGTGCCAGCAGCCCCGGGGCAGGCTTAGCCAAAAACATTCAGTACTTC.

This clone was counted a few times. V gene TRBV5-6 combines with J gene TRBJ1-1; D unresolved. Germline V lookup: CDR1 SGHDT, CDR2 YYEEEE. The germline V and J ends were trimmed by 4 bases and 9 bases, with 13 bases remaining between them. The CDR3 contains 12 residues. CDR3 region: CASSTRTAKAFF. Here the CDR3 DNA reads TGTGCCAGCAGCACGCGGACGGCCAAAGCTTTCTTT.

This rearrangement joins TRBV5-4 to TRBJ2-2; perhaps TRBD2 as D (6 bases). V was clipped by 0 bases and J by 3 bases, with 18 bases between them. CDR1 SGHNT and CDR2 YYREEE come from the germline V gene (reference sequence). The CDR3 has 18 residues. The CDR3 loop reads CASSLDRSGGWDTGELFF. The CDR3 coding sequence is TGTGCCAGCAGCTTGGATCGCAGTGGGGGGTGGGACACCGGGGAGCTGTTTTTT. The whole variable domain, remainder taken from reference TRBV5-4 and TRBJ2-2, is ETGVTQSPTHLIKTRGQQVTLRCSSQSGHNTVSWYQQALGQGPQFIFQYYREEENGRGNFPPRFSGLQFPNYSSELNVNALELDDSALYLCASSLDRSGGWDTGELFFGEGSRLTVL.

The CDR3, as DNA: TGTGCCAGCAGTAGCGGGAGTGCGGAGACCCAGTACTTC. Residues: CASSSGSAETQYF. The chain uses TRBV6-1 and TRBJ2-5; 8 bases line up with TRBD2. V gave up 5 bases and J gave up 5 bases; unmatched junction bases: 4. The CDR3 consists of 13 residues. CDR1 is MNHNS, CDR2 SASEGT, per germline.

A few counts support this clone. The rearrangement joins TRBV2 to TRBJ2-1; D might be TRBD2 (6 bases). Trimming took 6 bases from V and 5 from J, leaving 17 bases between them. The CDR3 is made up of 15 amino acids. From germline, CDR1 is SNHLY and CDR2 FYNNEI. The chain's CDR3 is CASRPGRGGDNEQFF. Written as DNA, the CDR3 is TGTGCCAGCAGGCCCGGGAGAGGAGGGGACAATGAGCAGTTCTTC.

The chain joins TRBV7-2 to TRBJ1-5, with TRBD1 as a possible D gene (6 bases). The length of the CDR3 is 15 residues. Germline V gene lookup returns CDR1 SGHTA and CDR2 FQGNSA. The V and J ends lost 2 bases and 5 bases respectively, with 13 bases between them. The CDR3 DNA reads TGTGCCAGCAGCTTAAGGGGGAATCGCGATCAGCCCCAGCATTTT. Protein: CASSLRGNRDQPQHF.

This sequence joins TRBV4-1 and TRBJ2-1, with 9 positions matching TRBD2. The CDR3 sequence is 16 residues long. Trimming removed 1 base from V and 4 bases from J; junction bases left unmatched: 5. CDR1 MGHRA and CDR2 YSYEKL come from the germline V gene. The CDR3 nucleotides are TGCGCCAGCAGCCAAGTTCGACTAGCGGTTTACAATGAGCAGTTCTTC. Amino acids: CASSQVRLAVYNEQFF.

This chain uses TRBV4-3 with TRBJ1-2; D ambiguous. This CDR3 is built from 14 residues. Trimming pared 0 bases from V and 5 bases from J, leaving 10 bases between. CDR1 and CDR2 (germline): LGHNA, YSLEER. The CDR3 nucleotides read TGCGCCAGCAGCCAAGATGACGGGTTATATGGCTACACCTTC. Residues: CASSQDDGLYGYTF.

This sequence joins TRBV5-6 and TRBJ1-2; D is perhaps TRBD1 (5 bases). Germline CDR1 SGHDT, CDR2 YYEEEE. V lost 1 base to trimming and J lost 2 bases, with 9 bases between them. This CDR3 contains 14 residues. Here the CDR3 DNA reads TGTGCCAGCAGCTTGCAGGGTCGCAACTATGGCTACACCTTC. Its protein is CASSLQGRNYGYTF.

The chain joins TRBV14 to TRBJ2-5; 11 nucleotides agree with TRBD2. Germline V gene data show CDR1 as SGHDN and CDR2 as FVKESK. Germline trimming cut 1 base from V and 2 bases from J; bases unmatched to any gene: 9. The CDR3 covers 18 residues. CDR3 region: CASSQVAGGPHHQETQYF. The CDR3 bases are TGTGCCAGCAGCCAAGTAGCGGGAGGGCCCCACCATCAAGAGACCCAGTACTTC.

V gene TRBV10-3 combines with J gene TRBJ1-2, with D uncertain. The CDR3 length is 14 residues. V shed 4 bases and J shed 2 bases, with 11 bases lying between them. Germline V gene sequence: CDR1 ENHRY, CDR2 SYGVKD. The DNA of the CDR3 is TGTGCCATCAGTGGGTACAGCCGGAACTATGGCTACACCTTC. It specifies CAISGYSRNYGYTF.

The chain links TRBV6-1 to TRBJ2-1, with TRBD2 matching over 10 bases. The V gene's germline CDR1 is MNHNS and CDR2 SASEGT. Germline trimming cut 3 bases from V and 6 bases from J; bases unmatched to any gene: 14. The CDR3 totals 18 residues. The CDR3 protein is CASSDPLRASGSFNEQFF. The CDR3 DNA is TGTGCCAGCAGTGATCCCCTTCGGGCTAGCGGGAGCTTCAATGAGCAGTTCTTC.

The DNA for the CDR3 is TGTGCCAGCAGAGCTCCGAGCGGGAGGGCAGGCTACAATGAGCAGTTCTTC. Its translation: CASRAPSGRAGYNEQFF. The chain employs TRBV27 and TRBJ2-1; TRBD2 matches at 10 bases. J lost 3 bases, V lost 6 bases, and 11 bases had no gene match. This CDR3 has 17 amino acids. Germline V gives CDR1 MNHEY, CDR2 SMNVEV (reference sequence).

V and J are TRBV6-1 and TRBJ2-1; 9 nucleotides agree with TRBD2. There are 17 residues in the CDR3. Germline V gene lookup returns CDR1 MNHNS and CDR2 SASEGT. Trimming at V came to 4 bases and at J to 9 bases, leaving 16 bases not matched to a gene. The CDR3 DNA is TGTGCCAGCAGTGCCATGGACGGCGGGAGGGTACATAGTGAGCAGTTCTTC. Its protein is CASSAMDGGRVHSEQFF.

The chain combines TRBV5-1 with TRBJ1-1; the match to TRBD1 covers 7 bases. This CDR3 has 13 residues. Germline CDR1 and CDR2: SGHRS and YFSETQ. Germline trimming cut 7 bases from V and 1 base from J; bases unmatched to any gene: 4. The CDR3 spells CASRGQPNTEAFF. CDR3 in DNA: TGCGCCAGCCGGGGACAGCCGAACACTGAAGCTTTCTTT.

The sample holds a few counts of this clone. This chain joins TRBV7-9 and TRBJ2-7; 10 positions match TRBD1. CDR1 and CDR2 from the germline V gene are SEHNR and FQNEAQ (reference sequence). The CDR3 totals 15 residues. With V trimmed by 5 bases and J by 9 bases, 13 bases remained unmatched. The chain's CDR3 is CASSQTGGFSEVQYF. In DNA, the CDR3 is TGTGCCAGCAGCCAGACAGGGGGCTTTTCAGAGGTGCAGTACTTC.